The T cell receptor (beta chain) described here comes from a study of follicular helper T cells after annual influenza vaccination. Described time point: 2015-2016 season, pre-vaccination. Donors were community-dwelling with no influenza vaccine in the prior 6 months. TCRdb's table, derived via immunoSEQ multiplex PCR, lists solely in-frame clones and lacks some. The table has under 1,000 clones, 65% to 80% seen once; the top ten hold over 3.5%. Germline V CDR1 and CDR2: GTSNPN, SVGIG (reference sequence). The V gene end was trimmed by 0 bases and the J gene end by 0 bases; junction bases not matched to a gene: 2. This CDR3 is built from 15 residues.

This chain links TRBV30 with TRBJ1-5; 7 bases are shared with TRBD1. Specimen: CXCR5+ CD38+ circulating T follicular helper cells from blood, collected on the day of influenza vaccination. Subset: circulating Tfh, non-naive CD4+CXCR5+PD-1+ (ICOS+CD38+ or ICOS-CD38-). This TCR came from an adult who received the influenza vaccine. CDR3 amino acids: CAWSVQGNSNQPQHF. CDR3 bases: TGTGCCTGGAGTGTACAGGGGAATAGCAATCAGCCCCAGCATTTT.